This entry lists 31 T cell receptor beta chains sequenced from one sample in a study of CXCR3-negative and CXCR3-positive naive CD8 T cells. Study-level results: When CXCR3-positive naive cells were set against CXCR3-negative naive cells, the former had more hydrophobic TRB CDR3s.

TRB cDNA was prepared as libraries by UMI-labeled 5' RACE. TCRdb reanalyzed the 5' RACE reads, giving one entry per CDR3 protein sequence and no DNA. The sample features some 47,000 distinct CDR3 sequences, with approximately 0.56% in its top ten. These receptors lack a known antigen. The specimen was naive CXCR3+ CD8+ T cells from blood. Subset indicated: CD45RO-CCR7+CD27+CD95- naive CD8+ T cells expressing CXCR3 (TNR3+). The source is a human donor in good health. Some clones in this sample may be carry-over from other donors' samples.

The chain recombines TRBV27 with TRBJ2-7; the D call from TCRdb, TRBD1, cannot be confirmed without DNA. Germline lookup yields CDR1 MNHEY and CDR2 SMNVEV (reference sequence). The CDR3 contains 14 residues. CDR3 loop: CASSSRDNRYEQYF.

V gene TRBV4-3 combines with J gene TRBJ2-4; the D call from TCRdb, TRBD1, cannot be confirmed without DNA. CDR3 length equals 14 residues. Germline CDR1 reads LGHNA; CDR2 reads YSLEER. This CDR3 is CASSLGQGQNIQYF.

The chain employs TRBV12-3 or TRBV12-4 and TRBJ2-3; TCRdb proposes TRBD1, but this gene call is untestable without DNA. This CDR3 has 13 amino acids. CDR3 loop: CANADRGTDTQYF.

This chain connects TRBV9 to TRBJ2-3; TCRdb designates TRBD1, a call that cannot be tested without DNA. Germline CDR1 and CDR2: SGDLS and YYNGEE. The CDR3 is 15 amino acids. CDR3: CASSVEGDSTDTQYF.

V gene TRBV25-1 combines with J gene TRBJ1-2; TCRdb selects TRBD1, and the lack of DNA leaves this call unchecked. The germline V gene encodes CDR1 MGHDK and CDR2 SYGVNS. CDR3 size: 15 residues. This CDR3 reads CASSDGNGGNYGYTF.

The rearrangement joins TRBV20-1 to TRBJ2-7; there is no DNA to check the TCRdb D call of TRBD1. The germline gives CDR1 DFQATT, CDR2 SNEGSKA (reference sequence). This CDR3 region has 15 residues. CDR3 sequence: CSARPLAGAGYEQYF.

The rearrangement links TRBV27 to TRBJ2-5; TCRdb proposes TRBD1, but this gene call is untestable without DNA. This CDR3 spans 16 amino acids. Germline CDR1 is MNHEY and CDR2 is SMNVEV (reference sequence). The CDR3 here is CASSLDSGGFQETQYF.

The chain couples TRBV4-3 to TRBJ2-2; no DNA is available, so the TRBD1 call from TCRdb remains unchecked. The CDR3 consists of 16 residues. Germline CDR1 and CDR2: LGHNA and YSLEER. The CDR3 region is CASSQDSTRGAGELFF.

The V call is TRBV7-9, the J call TRBJ2-7. Germline V gene lookup returns CDR1 SEHNR and CDR2 FQNEAQ (reference sequence). The CDR3 runs to 14 residues. CDR3: CASSSSGGAYEQYF.

The chain employs TRBV20-1 and TRBJ1-2. CDR1 is DFQATT, CDR2 SNEGSKA, per germline (reference sequence). This CDR3 region has 12 residues. The CDR3 reads CSALSEHYGYTF.

V gene TRBV29-1 combines with J gene TRBJ2-5; checking the TCRdb D call of TRBD1 is not possible without DNA. The CDR3 consists of 15 residues. The V gene's germline CDR1 is SQVTM and CDR2 ANQGSEA. CDR3 region: CSVSTRDTNQETQYF.

The genes are TRBV21-1 and TRBJ2-7; TCRdb outputs TRBD2, but without DNA this stays unchecked. TRBV21-1 is marked as a pseudogene. The CDR3 runs 16 residues. CDR3 region: CASTNTGLAGANEQYF.

The V call is TRBV28, the J call TRBJ2-7; TCRdb outputs TRBD1, but without DNA this stays unchecked. The CDR3 loop spans 16 amino acids. Germline loops: CDR1 MDHEN, CDR2 SYDVKM. CDR3 in amino acids: CASSLGGDEYSYEQYF.

V usage is TRBV3-1 and J usage is TRBJ2-7; the D call of TRBD1 rests on TCRdb alone, since no DNA is present to check it. CDR3 size: 15 residues. Germline loops: CDR1 LGHDT, CDR2 YNNKEL (reference sequence). The CDR3 loop is CASSPAGMSSYEQYF.

The rearrangement uses TRBV7-7 and TRBJ2-2; the D gene TCRdb calls, TRBD1, cannot be checked with no DNA. The CDR3 contains 15 residues. Germline V lookup: CDR1 SSHAT, CDR2 FNYEAQ (reference sequence). The CDR3 region is CASSLSASSGGELFF. The full variable domain, its missing parts supplied by reference TRBV7-7 and TRBJ2-2, is GAGVSQSPRYKVTKRGQDVTLRCDPISSHATLYWYQQALGQGPEFLTYFNYEAQPDKSGLPSDRFSAERPEGSISTLTIQRTEQRDSAMYRCASSLSASSGGELFFGEGSRLTVL.

The gene calls are TRBV6-2 or TRBV6-3 and TRBJ1-1. CDR3 size: 15 residues. The germline gives CDR1 MNHEY, CDR2 SVGEGT. CDR3 loop: CASSYSKGLNTEAFF.

The V gene is TRBV29-1, the J gene TRBJ2-7; the D call from TCRdb, TRBD2, cannot be confirmed without DNA. CDR3 length: 13 residues. The germline V gene has CDR1 SQVTM and CDR2 ANQGSEA. CDR3 residues: CSVLGAGSYEQYF.

This sequence joins TRBV4-2 and TRBJ1-1; TCRdb indicates TRBD1, and absent DNA this call remains unverified. CDR3 length equals 13 residues. The V gene's germline CDR1 is LGHNA and CDR2 YNFKEQ. CDR3 amino acids: CASSQPGNTEAFF.

V usage is TRBV4-1 and J usage is TRBJ1-2; the TCRdb call, TRBD1, lacks DNA for checking. The CDR3 sequence is 15 residues long. Per germline, CDR1 MGHRA and CDR2 YSYEKL. The CDR3: CASSQVPGADYGYTF.

V and J are TRBV7-9 and TRBJ1-1; the D gene TCRdb calls, TRBD1, cannot be checked with no DNA. The germline gives CDR1 SEHNR, CDR2 FQNEAQ (reference sequence). The CDR3 sequence is 13 residues long. CDR3: CASSATGGTEAFF. Looking up the rest from reference TRBV7-9 and TRBJ1-1 gives the full variable domain: DTGVSQNPRHKITKRGQNVTFRCDPISEHNRLYWYRQTLGQGPEFLTYFQNEAQLEKSRLLSDRFSAERPKGSFSTLEIQRTEQGDSAMYLCASSATGGTEAFFGQGTRLTVV.

This rearrangement joins TRBV7-8 to TRBJ2-1; checking the TCRdb D call of TRBD1 is not possible without DNA. Germline-derived CDR1 and CDR2 are SGHVS and FQNEAQ. This CDR3 is 18 amino acids long. CDR3 amino acids: CASSRDGQQLSSYNEQFF. Full variable domain (missing parts from reference TRBV7-8 and TRBJ2-1): GAGVSQSPRYKVAKRGQDVALRCDPISGHVSLFWYQQALGQGPEFLTYFQNEAQLDKSGLPSDRFFAERPEGSVSTLKIQRTQQEDSAVYLCASSRDGQQLSSYNEQFFGPGTRLTVL.

The chain combines TRBV5-1 with TRBJ2-1; TCRdb outputs TRBD2, but without DNA this stays unchecked. CDR1 and CDR2 from the germline V gene are SGHRS and YFSETQ. The CDR3 totals 17 residues. The CDR3 loop is CASSLDDARMIGSLLFF.

This chain uses TRBV3-1 with TRBJ2-7; there is no DNA to check the TCRdb D call of TRBD2. CDR1 LGHDT and CDR2 YNNKEL come from the germline V gene (reference sequence). This CDR3 is 15 amino acids long. The CDR3 loop reads CATSSGTSGEYEQYF.

V is TRBV11-2 and J is TRBJ2-2; TCRdb calls TRBD1, which cannot be checked without DNA. The CDR3 consists of 16 residues. Germline V gives CDR1 SGHAT, CDR2 FQNNGV. The CDR3 sequence: CASSLTLQGGTGELFF.

The gene calls are TRBV14 and TRBJ2-4. The germline V gene encodes CDR1 SGHDN and CDR2 FVKESK. The CDR3 spans 15 residues. This CDR3 reads CASSPEFVAKNIQYF.

The rearrangement joins TRBV28 to TRBJ2-2; TCRdb outputs TRBD2, but without DNA this stays unchecked. The germline V gene encodes CDR1 MDHEN and CDR2 SYDVKM. This CDR3 has 17 amino acids. CDR3 residues: CASSLSAGPTNTGELFF. Looking up the rest from reference TRBV28 and TRBJ2-2 gives the full variable domain: DVKVTQSSRYLVKRTGEKVFLECVQDMDHENMFWYRQDPGLGLRLIYFSYDVKMKEKGDIPEGYSVSREKKERFSLILESASTNQTSMYLCASSLSAGPTNTGELFFGEGSRLTVL.

This sequence joins TRBV7-2 and TRBJ2-3. CDR1 and CDR2 (germline): SGHTA, FQGNSA. CDR3 length: 13 residues. CDR3 sequence reads: CASSLWVTDTQYF.

The CDR3: CATSTPPGLQDRVDTGELFF. The J gene is TRBJ2-2, the V gene TRBV15; TCRdb designates TRBD1, a call that cannot be tested without DNA. The CDR3 covers 20 residues. Germline values: CDR1 LNHNV, CDR2 YYDKDF (reference sequence).

V is TRBV2 and J is TRBJ2-1; the TRBD1 assignment by TCRdb is unverifiable without DNA. CDR3 length equals 15 residues. The germline CDR1 and CDR2 sequences are SNHLY and FYNNEI. The chain's CDR3 is CASSEAGQTYNEQFF.

The genes are TRBV9 and TRBJ2-7. Germline CDR1 and CDR2: SGDLS and YYNGEE. The CDR3 spans 14 residues. CDR3 sequence reads: CASSVGGSPYEQYF.

The chain couples TRBV7-9 to TRBJ2-1; with no DNA, the TCRdb D assignment of TRBD1 cannot be verified. The germline V gene has CDR1 SEHNR and CDR2 FQNEAQ (reference sequence). The length of the CDR3 is 11 residues. The CDR3 reads CASSWGTEQFF.